These 14 T cell receptor beta chains share one sample of origin, sequenced in a study of radiotherapy plus CTLA-4 blockade in lung cancer. Using immunoSEQ multiplex PCR, the repertoire was profiled, and TCRdb retains in-frame clones only, with some absent. This sample has around 91,000 clones, with 85% to 90% found just once. Here the sequenced sample was peripheral blood, taken from a patient treated with radiotherapy plus ipilimumab. These receptors all come from a human donor with non-small cell lung cancer that progressed on radiotherapy plus ipilimumab.

The gene calls are TRBV30 and TRBJ2-7; 8 nucleotides line up with TRBD2. The germline V gene encodes CDR1 GTSNPN and CDR2 SVGIG (reference sequence). CDR3 length equals 20 residues. With 0 bases clipped from V and 3 bases from J, the junction kept 22 bases outside the gene matches. The CDR3 protein is CAWSVRGGPSVGRIYYEQYF. The CDR3, as DNA: TGTGCCTGGAGTGTACGGGGGGGGCCTAGCGTCGGCCGGATTTACTACGAGCAGTACTTC. The variable domain in full, with the rest retrieved from reference TRBV30 and TRBJ2-7, is SQTIHQWPATLVQPVGSPLSLECTVEGTSNPNLYWYRQAAGRGLQLLFYSVGIGQISSEVPQNLSASRPQDRQFILSSKKLLLSDSGFYLCAWSVRGGPSVGRIYYEQYFGPGTRLTVT.

The chain combines TRBV5-1 with TRBJ2-7; 7 nucleotides line up with TRBD2. CDR3 size: 16 residues. CDR1 is SGHRS, CDR2 YFSETQ, per germline. J gave up 0 bases and V 0 bases, and 6 bases lay outside the gene matches. Written as DNA, the CDR3 is TGCGCCAGCAGCTTGGCCTCGGGGGAGGGCTCCTACGAGCAGTACTTC. Translated: CASSLASGEGSYEQYF.

CDR3 coding DNA: TGCGCCAGCAACCCTAGGGCCGGCACAGATACGCAGTATTTT. This sequence encodes CASNPRAGTDTQYF. The chain joins TRBV5-1 to TRBJ2-3; D not resolved. The length of the CDR3 is 14 residues. Germline CDR1 SGHRS, CDR2 YFSETQ. Trimming pared 6 bases from V and 1 base from J, leaving 12 bases between.

The rearrangement joins TRBV5-1 to TRBJ2-3; D is unclear. Germline assignment: CDR1 SGHRS and CDR2 YFSETQ. V was shortened by 2 bases and J by 2 bases, with 9 bases between the two germline ends. The CDR3 sequence is 14 residues long. The CDR3 DNA follows: TGCGCCAGCAGCTTATACGGAAACACAGATACGCAGTATTTT. This gives the protein CASSLYGNTDTQYF.

The rearrangement links TRBV5-1 to TRBJ2-3; maybe TRBD1 (5 bases). The CDR3 is made up of 15 amino acids. V was trimmed by 4 bases and J by 2 bases, leaving 14 bases between them. From germline, CDR1 is SGHRS and CDR2 YFSETQ. The CDR3 sequence: CASSLYTGITDTQYF. CDR3 sequence (DNA): TGCGCCAGCAGCCTATATACAGGAATCACAGATACGCAGTATTTT.

This chain links TRBV6-1 with TRBJ1-2, with 8 nucleotides matching TRBD1. The CDR3 spans 15 residues. The V gene end was trimmed by 4 bases and the J gene end by 5 bases; junction bases not matched to a gene: 9. Germline V gives CDR1 MNHNS, CDR2 SASEGT. The DNA for the CDR3 is TGTGCCAGCAGTGTTCGGGGACAGGACCCGTATGGCTACACCTTC. It is translated as CASSVRGQDPYGYTF.

This chain joins TRBV29-1 and TRBJ2-3; TRBD2 matches at 8 bases. V trimming: 4 bases; J trimming: 3 bases; junction bases outside the gene matches: 3. The CDR3 totals 13 residues. Per the germline V gene, CDR1 is SQVTM and CDR2 is ANQGSEA. This CDR3 is CSVVPSGTDTQYF. The CDR3 bases are TGCAGCGTTGTACCTAGCGGGACAGATACGCAGTATTTT.

The V gene is TRBV4-2, the J gene TRBJ2-1; possible D gene TRBD2, 6 bases. The CDR3 extends over 16 amino acids. Germline CDR1 and CDR2: LGHNA and YNFKEQ. Trimming pared 1 base from V and 5 bases from J, leaving 15 bases between. The CDR3, as DNA: TGTGCCAGCAGCCAAGCGATCGGGGGTTCCGACAATGAGCAGTTCTTC. This gives the protein CASSQAIGGSDNEQFF.

The rearrangement links TRBV7-6 to TRBJ1-3; D ambiguous. Trimming cost V 3 bases and J 1 base, with 13 bases left between them. Germline V gives CDR1 SGHVS, CDR2 FNYEAQ. The CDR3 runs to 16 residues. Here the CDR3 reads CASSFLSAQSGNTIYF. The CDR3, as DNA: TGTGCCAGCAGCTTCCTCTCGGCCCAATCTGGAAACACCATATATTTT.

The chain carries TRBV5-4 and TRBJ2-1; D ambiguous. V dropped 0 bases and J dropped 7 bases, with 11 bases sitting between them. The CDR3 length is 14 residues. Germline-derived CDR1 and CDR2 are SGHNT and YYREEE (reference sequence). The CDR3 reads CASSLVGSHNEQFF. The CDR3 DNA follows: TGTGCCAGCAGCTTGGTAGGTTCCCATAATGAGCAGTTCTTC.

The sample holds one count of this clone. V and J are TRBV2 and TRBJ2-1; 8 bases are shared with TRBD2. Germline assignment: CDR1 SNHLY and CDR2 FYNNEI. The CDR3 runs to 14 residues. V shed 5 bases and J 7 bases; nucleotides not matched to a gene: 7. CDR3 sequence: CASSWTSSQNEQFF. CDR3 sequence (DNA): TGTGCCAGCAGTTGGACTAGCTCCCAGAATGAGCAGTTCTTC.

This clone is a singleton in its sample. The chain carries TRBV11-3 and TRBJ2-7; D is undetermined. The germline V and J ends were trimmed by 3 bases and 7 bases, with 13 bases remaining between them. The CDR3 extends over 13 amino acids. CDR1 is SGHNT, CDR2 YENEEA, per germline. The CDR3 DNA reads TGTGCCAGCAGCTTTACGCCCAAGGGAGAGCAGTACTTC. Protein: CASSFTPKGEQYF.

The chain combines TRBV6-5 with TRBJ1-3; D unresolved. Germline CDR1 MNHEY, CDR2 SVGAGI. V was clipped by 10 bases and J by 0 bases, with 7 bases between them. This CDR3 comprises 12 residues. The CDR3 region is CATRGSGNTIYF. The DNA of the CDR3 is TGTGCCACTCGGGGCTCTGGAAACACCATATATTTT.

V gene TRBV5-4 combines with J gene TRBJ1-1; TRBD1 matches at 8 bases. Germline trimming cut 3 bases from V and 1 base from J; bases unmatched to any gene: 5. Germline loops: CDR1 SGHNT, CDR2 YYREEE (reference sequence). This CDR3 comprises 15 residues. CDR3 sequence: CASSSRTGRNTEAFF. In DNA form, the CDR3 reads TGTGCCAGCAGCTCCAGGACAGGGCGGAACACTGAAGCTTTCTTT.